The table lists the clone carrying this T cell receptor (beta chain) with a few counts. The data belong to a study of CD8 T cells in Susac syndrome. CDR3 length: 13 amino acids. Trimming took 4 bases from V and 4 from J, leaving 10 bases between them. CDR1 is MNHEY and CDR2 is SMNVEV in the germline V gene (reference sequence). Reverse transcription of about 0.5 to 1 ug RNA was carried out with random hexamers. An immunoSEQ multiplex PCR generated amplified TCR beta CDR3 products spanning 54 Vbeta and 13 Jbeta. TCRdb re-called the immunoSEQ multiplex PCR reads through MiXCR, storing one row per CDR3 protein. The table lists roughly 80,000 distinct CDR3 sequences, roughly 94% of them singletons.

The chain recombines TRBV27 with TRBJ2-5; weak D call: TRBD2 (7 bases). This TCR was sampled from a human donor with Susac syndrome. Sequenced material: CD8+ T cells from PBMCs. The CDR3: CASSSGGGETQYF. The CDR3, as DNA: TGTGCCAGCAGTTCGGGGGGCGGAGAGACCCAGTACTTC.